Below are 25 T cell receptor beta chains sequenced from a single sample in a study of shared clonotypes between healthy human individuals. Naive CD8 cells were CD45RO-negative, positively selected for CCR7, excluding terminally differentiated effector memory CD45RA+ cells. TCRdb's copy holds only in-frame clones and misses some; the assay was immunoSEQ multiplex PCR. The table shows 600,000 or so clones, with around 95% occurring only once. Material: naive CD8+ T cells sorted from blood. Receptors were obtained from a woman in her 30s in good health.

This chain uses TRBV7-3 with TRBJ1-2; a possible D gene is TRBD1 (6 bases). V was cut by 5 bases and J by 4 bases, with 17 bases left in between. Germline values: CDR1 SGHTA, CDR2 FQGTGA. The CDR3 is made up of 15 amino acids. The CDR3 DNA sequence: TGTGCCAGCAGCCCTAGGGGGACATCGGGCTATGGCTACACCTTC. Its protein is CASSPRGTSGYGYTF.

The V gene is TRBV13, the J gene TRBJ1-5, with 8 bases identical to TRBD1. After removal of 4 bases from V and 7 bases from J, the junction contained 9 bases not matched to a gene. This CDR3 is 15 amino acids long. Germline V gene sequence: CDR1 PRHDT, CDR2 FYEKMQ (reference sequence). The DNA of the CDR3 is TGTGCCAGCAGCTGGGGACAGGAGGTCGGGCAGCCCCAGCATTTT. Translated, it gives CASSWGQEVGQPQHF.

This clone was picked up a small number of times. The chain couples TRBV6-4 to TRBJ2-3; 10 bases match TRBD2. Germline V lookup: CDR1 MRHNA, CDR2 SNTAGT. V shed 2 bases and J 5 bases; nucleotides not matched to a gene: 7. The CDR3 sequence is 16 residues long. CDR3 nucleotide sequence: TGTGCCAGCAGTGACCAAGCGGGAGGGCCGATAGATACGCAGTATTTT. Protein sequence: CASSDQAGGPIDTQYF.

This rearrangement joins TRBV19 to TRBJ2-2; D is uncertain. V was shortened by 0 bases and J by 4 bases, with 6 bases between the two germline ends. Germline assignment: CDR1 LNHDA and CDR2 SQIVND (reference sequence). CDR3 size: 14 residues. The DNA of the CDR3 is TGTGCCAGTAGTATAGATCTGAGCACCGGGGAGCTGTTTTTT. Translated: CASSIDLSTGELFF.

The CDR3 nucleotides read TGTGCCAGCGCTTCATACAGGAATGAGTACGAGCAGTACTTC. It codes for CASASYRNEYEQYF. This chain joins TRBV13 and TRBJ2-7, with D maybe TRBD1 (5 bases). V lost 8 bases, J lost 4 bases, and 18 bases lay in between. Per the germline V gene, CDR1 is PRHDT and CDR2 is FYEKMQ (reference sequence). The length of the CDR3 is 14 residues.

The chain couples TRBV2 to TRBJ2-2; unclear D gene. Germline values: CDR1 SNHLY, CDR2 FYNNEI. Trimming cost V 3 bases and J 7 bases, with 9 bases left between them. This CDR3 has 13 residues. Written as DNA, the CDR3 is TGTGCCAGCAGTGATCCAGGAGACGGGGAGCTGTTTTTT. It codes for CASSDPGDGELFF.

This chain links TRBV10-3 with TRBJ2-5; 11 bases fit TRBD2. V was clipped by 2 bases and J by 5 bases; unmatched bases: 7. The CDR3 is made up of 16 amino acids. Germline CDR1 and CDR2: ENHRY and SYGVKD. The CDR3 spells CAISEATSGKGETQYF. CDR3 bases: TGTGCCATCAGTGAGGCGACTAGCGGGAAAGGCGAGACCCAGTACTTC.

The genes are TRBV7-7 and TRBJ2-2; D unclear. Trimming took 5 bases from V and 7 from J, leaving 11 bases between them. This CDR3 is built from 13 residues. Germline values: CDR1 SSHAT, CDR2 FNYEAQ (reference sequence). The CDR3 nucleotides are TGTGCCAGCAGCCCCGTCCAGGACGGGGAGCTGTTTTTT. Its protein is CASSPVQDGELFF.

This sequence joins TRBV4-1 and TRBJ2-5; 8 nucleotides line up with TRBD1. Germline loops: CDR1 MGHRA, CDR2 YSYEKL. The ends lost 0 bases at V and 5 bases at J; junction bases unmatched: 8. This CDR3 is built from 16 residues. CDR3 protein: CASSQDQGRGRETQYF. The CDR3 DNA reads TGCGCCAGCAGCCAAGATCAGGGCAGGGGGCGGGAGACCCAGTACTTC.

The chain uses TRBV11-2 and TRBJ2-5; 8 bases map to TRBD2. The length of the CDR3 is 16 residues. The germline gives CDR1 SGHAT, CDR2 FQNNGV. Germline trimming cut 3 bases from V and 4 bases from J; bases unmatched to any gene: 10. CDR3 bases: TGTGCCAGCAGCTTTGATCCCGGGAGGGAAGTAGAGACCCAGTACTTC. It is translated as CASSFDPGREVETQYF.

The chain combines TRBV28 with TRBJ1-5, with a tentative D call TRBD1 (6 bases). The ends were cut back, 6 bases at V and 1 base at J, with 16 bases in the middle. The CDR3 sequence is 16 residues long. CDR1 MDHEN and CDR2 SYDVKM come from the germline V gene. The CDR3 sequence is CASRFIGGISNQPQHF. The CDR3 region has the DNA TGTGCCAGCAGATTTATCGGGGGCATAAGCAATCAGCCCCAGCATTTT.

The V and J genes are TRBV27 and TRBJ2-1; a weak D match, TRBD2 (6 bases). Trimming stripped 1 base from V and 0 bases from J, with 10 bases between. Germline CDR1 MNHEY, CDR2 SMNVEV (reference sequence). CDR3 size: 16 residues. CDR3 nucleotides: TGTGCCAGCAGTTTATGGGGGGAGAGCTCCTACAATGAGCAGTTCTTC. This translates into CASSLWGESSYNEQFF.

Details on this clone: One end of the junction does not line up with germline, which may come from a read error. This chain uses TRBV28 with TRBJ1-1; D is ambiguous. The CDR3 runs 14 residues. Germline assignment: CDR1 MDHEN and CDR2 SYDVKM. The CDR3 bases are TGTGCCAGCAGCTTATTTCGGGGAACCACTGAAGCTTTCTTT. This encodes CASSLFRGTTEAFF.

This clone has a single count. The gene calls are TRBV27 and TRBJ1-2; no clear D. The CDR3 contains 14 residues. Germline V gene sequence: CDR1 MNHEY, CDR2 SMNVEV (reference sequence). The germline V and J ends were trimmed by 6 bases and 4 bases, with 15 bases remaining between them. The CDR3 sequence: CASSHSRSLYGYTF. In DNA, the CDR3 is TGTGCCAGCAGCCATAGTAGGAGTCTCTATGGCTACACCTTC.

The chain employs TRBV4-1 and TRBJ1-3; unclear D gene. The V and J ends lost 1 base and 4 bases respectively, with 11 bases between them. The germline V gene has CDR1 MGHRA and CDR2 YSYEKL. This CDR3 is 15 amino acids long. The CDR3 DNA follows: TGCGCCAGCAGCCAAGCGGGTTTGAGAGGAAACACCATATATTTT. This codes for CASSQAGLRGNTIYF.

CDR3 loop: CASSKPSGVHQPQHF. CDR3 coding DNA: TGTGCCAGCAGCAAACCGAGCGGGGTTCATCAGCCCCAGCATTTT. This rearrangement joins TRBV21-1 to TRBJ1-5. TRBV21-1 is noted as a pseudogene. The CDR3 has 15 amino acids.

The chain has TRBV28 and TRBJ2-7; TRBD1 matches at 9 bases. The junction had 13 bases not matched to a gene; V was cut back by 3 bases and J by 1 base. CDR3 length: 18 amino acids. Germline V gives CDR1 MDHEN, CDR2 SYDVKM. This CDR3 is CASSFWTGESGGSYEQYF. CDR3 bases: TGTGCCAGCAGTTTTTGGACAGGGGAATCGGGAGGATCCTACGAGCAGTACTTC. Full variable domain (remainder filled in from reference TRBV28 and TRBJ2-7): DVKVTQSSRYLVKRTGEKVFLECVQDMDHENMFWYRQDPGLGLRLIYFSYDVKMKEKGDIPEGYSVSREKKERFSLILESASTNQTSMYLCASSFWTGESGGSYEQYFGPGTRLTVT.

The chain has TRBV28 and TRBJ2-3, with D possibly called TRBD1 or TRBD2 (5 bases each). CDR3 length: 16 residues. In germline, CDR1 is MDHEN, CDR2 SYDVKM. Trimming removed 4 bases at V and 4 bases at J, with 18 bases between. CDR3 loop: CASSSPREMGADTQYF. CDR3 in DNA: TGTGCCAGCAGTTCGCCCCGGGAAATGGGGGCAGATACGCAGTATTTT.

The V gene is TRBV4-1, the J gene TRBJ2-5; 13 bases agree with TRBD2. The J call may be wrong; the DNA end is better matched by TRBJ2-7. CDR3 length: 15 amino acids. Germline V gene lookup returns CDR1 MGHRA and CDR2 YSYEKL. The CDR3 loop reads CASSRGLAGIYEQYF. In DNA, the CDR3 is TGCGCCAGCAGTCGGGGACTAGCGGGAATATACGAGCAGTACTTC.

The V gene is TRBV10-3, the J gene TRBJ2-1; 7 nucleotides align to TRBD2. Trimming took 3 bases from V and 2 from J; bases not matched to a gene: 13. There are 18 residues in the CDR3. The germline CDR1 and CDR2 sequences are ENHRY and SYGVKD. In DNA, the CDR3 is TGTGCCATCAGTGATTCTGTTAGGCGAACTAGCGCCTACAATGAGCAGTTCTTC. Amino acids: CAISDSVRRTSAYNEQFF.

This sequence joins TRBV6-1 and TRBJ2-7; no definite D call. Germline V CDR1 and CDR2: MNHNS, SASEGT. CDR3 length equals 15 residues. The ends were cut back, 1 base at V and 2 bases at J, with 12 bases in the middle. Written as DNA, the CDR3 is TGTGCCAGCAGTGAAGGTACCGGACCGGCCTACGAGCAGTACTTC. Its translation is CASSEGTGPAYEQYF.

With regard to this clone: The junction departs from the called germline gene at one end, perhaps through a read error. The chain uses TRBV9 and TRBJ1-1, with 7 positions matching TRBD1. Germline V lookup: CDR1 SGDLS, CDR2 YYNGEE. The CDR3 has 10 residues. Here the CDR3 reads CASSGQGETF. CDR3 nucleotides: TGTGCCAGCAGCGGCCAGGGGGAAACTTTT.

The chain is built from TRBV9 and TRBJ2-1, with TRBD2 matching 9 bases. The CDR3 totals 16 residues. Germline V gene data show CDR1 as SGDLS and CDR2 as YYNGEE. The V segment lost 0 bases and the J segment 8 bases; nucleotides outside the gene matches: 9. As DNA, the CDR3 is TGTGCCAGCAGCGTAGAGGCGGGAGGGCCGTCGCATGAGCAGTTCTTC. This encodes CASSVEAGGPSHEQFF. Filled out from reference TRBV9 and TRBJ2-1, the complete variable domain reads DSGVTQTPKHLITATGQRVTLRCSPRSGDLSVYWYQQSLDQGLQFLIQYYNGEERAKGNILERFSAQQFPDLHSELNLSSLELGDSALYFCASSVEAGGPSHEQFFGPGTRLTVL.

V usage is TRBV10-3 and J usage is TRBJ2-2, with 9 bases lining up with TRBD2. J gave up 3 bases and V 0 bases, and 11 bases lay outside the gene matches. Germline loops: CDR1 ENHRY, CDR2 SYGVKD. The CDR3 has 19 residues. DNA for the CDR3: TGTGCCATCAGTGAGTCTGAGCGGGAGGAGGCTTTTGACACCGGGGAGCTGTTTTTT. This translates into CAISESEREEAFDTGELFF.

The chain uses TRBV25-1 and TRBJ1-1; D is unresolved. This CDR3 is 14 amino acids long. Between the trimmed V and J ends, which lost 6 bases and 1 base, there was a span of 12 bases. Germline values: CDR1 MGHDK, CDR2 SYGVNS. The CDR3 coding sequence is TGTGCCAGCAGCCCGGCGGGCACGAACACTGAAGCTTTCTTT. Its translation is CASSPAGTNTEAFF.